This TCR beta chain was recovered during a study of cytomegalovirus exposure and HLA in healthy donors. Background on the study: The platform used for the 120 validation repertoires matched that of the roughly 700 first-cohort repertoires, a later analysis reported.

Profiling relied on immunoSEQ multiplex PCR, and the TCRdb table lists in-frame clones only, not all of them. In the table there are about 250,000 clones, around nine tenths of which are singletons. The CDR3 is 15 residues long. Germline V gene sequence: CDR1 SGDLS, CDR2 YYNGEE. The ends lost 2 bases at V and 3 bases at J; junction bases unmatched: 8. The chain carries TRBV9 and TRBJ2-7, with TRBD2 matching over 7 bases. The clonotype was recovered from a man aged 18 to 29 in good health and CMV-seronegative. The sample comprised PBMCs. CDR3 protein: CASSVASGEDYEQYF. The CDR3 DNA is TGTGCCAGCAGCGTTGCTAGCGGCGAGGACTACGAGCAGTACTTC.